What follows are 27 T cell receptor beta chains derived from one specimen sequenced in a study of shared clonotypes between healthy human individuals. Libraries were prepared by immunoSEQ multiplex PCR; TCRdb keeps only in-frame clonotypes and omits some of them. Here the sample spans approximately 480,000 clones, 60% to 80% being singletons. The source material was PBMCs. The receptors come from a woman aged 35 to 49 in good health. Some clones in this sample may be carry-over from other donors' samples.

The V gene is TRBV29-1, the J gene TRBJ2-7, with D hard to call. V was clipped by 1 base and J by 6 bases, with 7 bases between them. This CDR3 has 11 residues. Germline assignment: CDR1 SQVTM and CDR2 ANQGSEA. DNA for the CDR3: TGCAGCGTTGAAGGAGCTAGCGAGCAGTACTTC. Translation: CSVEGASEQYF.

CDR3 nucleotide sequence: TGCGCCAGCAGCTTGGGGACAGGGATATCCCAAGAGACCCAGTACTTC. Translation gives CASSLGTGISQETQYF. V usage is TRBV5-1 and J usage is TRBJ2-5, with 8 bases lining up with TRBD1. J gave up 1 base and V 0 bases, and 5 bases lay outside the gene matches. The CDR3 spans 16 residues. Germline V gene data show CDR1 as SGHRS and CDR2 as YFSETQ.

This rearrangement joins TRBV11-2 to TRBJ1-5; 7 nucleotides agree with TRBD1. The CDR3 is 15 amino acids. In germline, CDR1 is SGHAT, CDR2 FQNNGV. The junction had 7 bases not matched to a gene; V was cut back by 5 bases and J by 3 bases. CDR3 in amino acids: CASSLAGGPNQPQHF. The CDR3 DNA sequence: TGTGCCAGCAGCCTCGCAGGGGGACCCAATCAGCCCCAGCATTTT.

The J gene is TRBJ1-1, the V gene TRBV6-5, with D perhaps TRBD1 (5 bases). The germline CDR1 and CDR2 sequences are MNHEY and SVGAGI. V was cut by 7 bases and J by 7 bases, with 19 bases left in between. CDR3 size: 14 residues. CDR3 sequence (DNA): TGTGCCAGCATCAGGGACCCCAGTAGTGGTGAAGCTTTCTTT. Its protein is CASIRDPSSGEAFF.

The genes are TRBV28 and TRBJ2-7; TRBD2 is a possible D gene (5 bases). Between the trimmed V and J ends, which lost 1 base and 0 bases, there was a span of 7 bases. Germline V gene sequence: CDR1 MDHEN, CDR2 SYDVKM. The CDR3 is 14 amino acids. The CDR3 nucleotides are TGTGCCAGCAGTTTATATCGGGGCTCCTACGAGCAGTACTTC. Encoded protein: CASSLYRGSYEQYF.

This clone appeared a single time. The gene calls are TRBV28 and TRBJ1-2; D possibly corresponds to TRBD1 (5 bases). Germline CDR1 MDHEN, CDR2 SYDVKM. V lost 3 bases to trimming and J lost 2 bases, with 13 bases between them. The CDR3 has 15 amino acids. The CDR3: CASSLGGKLNYGYTF. For the CDR3, the DNA is TGTGCCAGCAGTTTGGGGGGGAAGCTCAACTATGGCTACACCTTC.

J is TRBJ2-5 and V is TRBV2, with a possible D match to TRBD1 (6 bases). The CDR3 has 14 amino acids. Germline V gene data show CDR1 as SNHLY and CDR2 as FYNNEI. The V end lost 6 bases, the J end lost 1 base, and 12 bases lay between the germline ends. CDR3 sequence: CASRADRSQETQYF. In DNA, the CDR3 is TGTGCCAGCAGAGCTGACAGGTCCCAAGAGACCCAGTACTTC.

The chain joins TRBV28 to TRBJ1-6, with TRBD1 identical over 7 bases. The ends lost 6 bases at V and 11 bases at J; junction bases unmatched: 4. This CDR3 has 12 residues. CDR1 MDHEN and CDR2 SYDVKM come from the germline V gene. CDR3 sequence: CASSGTGAPLHF. DNA of the CDR3: TGTGCCAGCAGCGGAACAGGGGCACCCCTCCACTTT.

This clone was detected a few times. The gene calls are TRBV7-9 and TRBJ1-6, with D uncertain. V lost 5 bases and J lost 6, with 14 bases in between. Germline V CDR1 and CDR2: SEHNR, FQNEAQ (reference sequence). The CDR3 spans 15 residues. The CDR3, as DNA: TGTGCCAGCAGCGCAACCGGACGGTTTAATTCACCCCTCCACTTT. Translation: CASSATGRFNSPLHF.

The chain links TRBV28 to TRBJ2-3; tentatively, D is TRBD2 (6 bases). Trimming pared 8 bases from V and 0 bases from J, leaving 18 bases between. The CDR3 has 16 amino acids. CDR1 and CDR2 from the germline V gene are MDHEN and SYDVKM. The CDR3 loop is CASGVGGNPSTDTQYF. CDR3 nucleotides: TGTGCCAGCGGGGTCGGCGGGAACCCTAGCACAGATACGCAGTATTTT.

The chain is built from TRBV10-1 and TRBJ1-1; a possible D gene is TRBD1 (5 bases). The CDR3 has 17 residues. The germline V and J ends were trimmed by 3 bases and 1 base, with 18 bases remaining between them. Germline V gives CDR1 WNHNN, CDR2 SYGVQD (reference sequence). CDR3 sequence (DNA): TGCGCCAGCAGTGAAGGGCAGAGAGGGGATAAGAACACTGAAGCTTTCTTT. Translated, it gives CASSEGQRGDKNTEAFF.

The chain joins TRBV28 to TRBJ2-3; 8 bases fit TRBD2. The germline gives CDR1 MDHEN, CDR2 SYDVKM. After removal of 7 bases from V and 5 bases from J, the junction contained 8 bases not matched to a gene. The CDR3 loop spans 14 amino acids. This CDR3 reads CASIKAGVLDTQYF. CDR3 DNA: TGTGCCAGCATTAAAGCGGGAGTTCTAGATACGCAGTATTTT.

The chain carries TRBV30 and TRBJ2-5, with 8 bases lining up with TRBD2. The junction had 10 bases not matched to a gene; V was cut back by 2 bases and J by 11 bases. CDR3 size: 13 residues. The V gene's germline CDR1 is GTSNPN and CDR2 SVGIG (reference sequence). The CDR3 protein is CAWSRAGGVEQYF. Written as DNA, the CDR3 is TGTGCCTGGAGTCGGGCGGGAGGAGTGGAGCAGTACTTC.

The chain joins TRBV15 to TRBJ1-3, with D possibly TRBD1 on 5 matching bases. This CDR3 has 14 residues. V was clipped by 2 bases and J by 2 bases, with 7 bases between them. Per the germline V gene, CDR1 is LNHNV and CDR2 is YYDKDF (reference sequence). The CDR3 sequence: CATSRPGPGNTIYF. CDR3 coding DNA: TGTGCCACCAGCAGACCAGGGCCTGGAAACACCATATATTTT.

V is TRBV7-2 and J is TRBJ1-5; D call uncertain. The germline CDR1 and CDR2 sequences are SGHTA and FQGNSA. CDR3 length: 12 residues. Trimming removed 5 bases from V and 9 bases from J, with 11 bases in between. The CDR3 spells CASSPPGRPQHF. In DNA, the CDR3 is TGTGCCAGCAGCCCACCCGGGCGGCCCCAGCATTTT.

CDR3 nucleotide sequence: TGTGCCAGCAGCTTAGTGGCTAGCGGGAGGCCTTACAATGAGCAGTTCTTC. It yields the protein CASSLVASGRPYNEQFF. The chain carries TRBV13 and TRBJ2-1, with 11 bases matching TRBD2. The CDR3 covers 17 residues. V was pared by 1 base and J by 4 bases, with 6 bases of the junction left unmatched. The germline V gene encodes CDR1 PRHDT and CDR2 FYEKMQ (reference sequence).

The CDR3 spells CASRGLGNTEAFF. The CDR3 coding sequence is TGTGCCAGCAGGGGGTTGGGGAACACTGAAGCTTTCTTT. The V gene is TRBV4-2, the J gene TRBJ1-1; no definite D call. V dropped 6 bases and J dropped 1 base, with 9 bases sitting between them. Germline V CDR1 and CDR2: LGHNA, YNFKEQ. The CDR3 has 13 residues.

This chain joins TRBV4-3 and TRBJ2-2, with TRBD2 identical over 7 bases. V lost 4 bases and J lost 7; bases outside the gene matches: 12. The germline CDR1 and CDR2 sequences are LGHNA and YSLEER. This CDR3 is 16 amino acids long. DNA for the CDR3: TGCGCCAGCAGCCCCCGGACTAGTAGCAAGGGCGGGGAGCTGTTTTTT. It encodes CASSPRTSSKGGELFF.

The chain couples TRBV29-1 to TRBJ1-1; tentative D call: TRBD1 (5 bases). This CDR3 has 11 amino acids. Deletions cut 4 bases from V and 7 bases from J, with 10 bases between. Germline CDR1 SQVTM, CDR2 ANQGSEA. CDR3 DNA: TGCAGCGTTGTGGGGCAAATTGAAGCTTTCTTT. This gives the protein CSVVGQIEAFF.

The chain employs TRBV30 and TRBJ2-2; 9 nucleotides match TRBD2. This CDR3 has 15 residues. With 3 bases clipped from V and 4 bases from J, the junction kept 6 bases outside the gene matches. Germline V lookup: CDR1 GTSNPN, CDR2 SVGIG (reference sequence). CDR3 nucleotide sequence: TGTGCCTGGAGCCGTGGACTAGCGAGCACCGGGGAGCTGTTTTTT. Translating it yields CAWSRGLASTGELFF.

The chain is built from TRBV6-1 and TRBJ2-5; 14 nucleotides agree with TRBD2. The CDR3 loop spans 15 amino acids. Germline CDR1 MNHNS, CDR2 SASEGT. Trimming cost V 6 bases and J 4 bases; bases outside gene matches: 4. CDR3 residues: CASSTGTSGRETQYF. CDR3 in DNA: TGTGCCAGCAGCACCGGGACTAGCGGGAGAGAGACCCAGTACTTC.

The rearrangement links TRBV6-6 to TRBJ1-5; TRBD1 matches at 7 bases. Unmatched junction bases numbered 6, after V lost 7 bases and J lost 3 bases. CDR1 is MNHNY, CDR2 SVGAGI, per germline (reference sequence). The CDR3 length is 14 residues. The CDR3, as DNA: TGTGCCAGCATGAGACAGGGCCCCAATCAGCCCCAGCATTTT. Amino acid sequence: CASMRQGPNQPQHF.

This clone was detected only a few times. The V gene is TRBV4-1, the J gene TRBJ1-5, with D uncertain. V was cut by 1 base and J by 1 base, with 14 bases left in between. The CDR3 spans 17 residues. CDR1 MGHRA and CDR2 YSYEKL come from the germline V gene. CDR3: CASSQGWAGLSNQPQHF. The DNA for the CDR3 is TGCGCCAGCAGCCAAGGGTGGGCGGGCCTCAGCAATCAGCCCCAGCATTTT.

Only a few counts were recorded for this clone. This chain connects TRBV6-1 to TRBJ2-7; TRBD1 is a possible D gene (6 bases). Germline loops: CDR1 MNHNS, CDR2 SASEGT. The CDR3 contains 12 residues. Trimming cost V 6 bases and J 1 base, with 7 bases left between them. CDR3 bases: TGTGCCAGCAGGACAGGATCCTACGAGCAGTACTTC. Residues: CASRTGSYEQYF.

This chain links TRBV5-4 with TRBJ1-4; TRBD1 matches 8 bases. V shed 4 bases, J shed 8 bases, and the junction held 10 bases outside the gene matches. Germline-derived CDR1 and CDR2 are SGHNT and YYREEE (reference sequence). This CDR3 has 15 residues. DNA for the CDR3: TGTGCCAGCAGCCCACCCGGGACAGGTACCGAAAAACTGTTTTTT. Translated, it gives CASSPPGTGTEKLFF.

The rearrangement joins TRBV18 to TRBJ2-5; D is possibly TRBD2 (5 bases). The length of the CDR3 is 15 residues. Germline CDR1 KGHSH, CDR2 LQKENI. Trimming removed 3 bases from V and 5 bases from J, with 16 bases in between. The CDR3 protein is CASSPAYGEWETQYF. In DNA form, the CDR3 reads TGTGCCAGCTCACCCGCCTACGGGGAATGGGAGACCCAGTACTTC.

The chain links TRBV27 to TRBJ2-7, with a possible D match to TRBD2 (5 bases). The CDR3 is 14 amino acids. The V and J ends lost 0 bases and 0 bases respectively, with 6 bases between them. Germline CDR1 is MNHEY and CDR2 is SMNVEV (reference sequence). CDR3 in amino acids: CASSLSDYSYEQYF. Here the CDR3 DNA reads TGTGCCAGCAGTTTATCAGACTACTCCTACGAGCAGTACTTC.